The 5 T cell receptor beta chains in this list originate from one sample, sequenced in a study of response to subunit inactivated influenza vaccine. TCRdb called the RT-PCR reads again in MiXCR, with one record for every CDR3 protein. The data contain roughly 760,000 distinct CDR3 sequences, about 20% of them singletons. The source was PBMCs from blood, collected 5 to 6 days after vaccination. These receptor sequences come from a man between 50 and 59 years old who received an inactivated influenza vaccine.

The rearrangement uses TRBV12-3 or TRBV12-4 and TRBJ2-7, with D possibly being TRBD1 (6 bases). The CDR3 length is 13 residues. Trimming removed 5 bases at V and 6 bases at J, with 14 bases between. The CDR3 is CASSQVTGIEQYF. The DNA of the CDR3 is TGTGCCAGCAGTCAAGTCACAGGGATCGAGCAGTACTTC.

CDR3 region: CASSPQSRTGELFF. The DNA of the CDR3 is TGTGCCAGCAGCCCCCAGTCGCGCACCGGGGAGCTGTTTTTT. The rearrangement links TRBV7-3 to TRBJ2-2; no firm D call. The CDR3 totals 14 residues. CDR1 and CDR2 from the germline V gene are SGHTA and FQGTGA. Trimming stripped 5 bases from V and 4 bases from J, with 11 bases between. The full variable domain, its missing parts supplied by reference TRBV7-3 and TRBJ2-2, is GAGVSQTPSNKVTEKGKYVELRCDPISGHTALYWYRQSLGQGPEFLIYFQGTGAADDSGLPNDRFFAVRPEGSVSTLKIQRTERGDSAVYLCASSPQSRTGELFFGEGSRLTVL.

In this sample, this clonotype turned up a few times. This sequence joins TRBV5-1 and TRBJ2-7; 7 nucleotides match TRBD2. There are 14 residues in the CDR3. V was clipped by 4 bases and J by 2 bases; unmatched bases: 6. Germline CDR1 is SGHRS and CDR2 is YFSETQ. The CDR3: CASSPGGPTYEQYF. In nucleotides, the CDR3 is TGCGCCAGCAGCCCGGGGGGTCCCACCTACGAGCAGTACTTC. Based on the CDR3 plus reference TRBV5-1 and TRBJ2-7, the full variable domain is KAGVTQTPRYLIKTRGQQVTLSCSPISGHRSVSWYQQTPGQGLQFLFEYFSETQRNKGNFPGRFSGRQFSNSRSEMNVSTLELGDSALYLCASSPGGPTYEQYFGPGTRLTVT.

The chain carries TRBV2 and TRBJ2-5, with D possibly called TRBD1 or TRBD2 (5 bases each). The CDR3 is 19 residues long. Deletions cut 5 bases from V and 2 bases from J, with 27 bases between. Germline V gives CDR1 SNHLY, CDR2 FYNNEI. CDR3 in amino acids: CASSLKHRPLGLAQETQYF. As DNA, the CDR3 is TGTGCCAGCAGTTTAAAACACAGGCCGTTGGGTCTAGCACAAGAGACCCAGTACTTC. The full variable domain, its missing parts supplied by reference TRBV2 and TRBJ2-5, is EPEVTQTPSHQVTQMGQEVILRCVPISNHLYFYWYRQILGQKVEFLVSFYNNEISEKSEIFDDQFSVERPDGSNFTLKIRSTKLEDSAMYFCASSLKHRPLGLAQETQYFGPGTRLLVL.

The chain uses TRBV7-2 and TRBJ2-7; TRBD2 aligns across 9 bases. The V gene's germline CDR1 is SGHTA and CDR2 FQGNSA. The CDR3 totals 14 residues. V shed 7 bases, J shed 0 bases, and the junction held 4 bases outside the gene matches. The CDR3 here is CASILSGSSYEQYF. CDR3 DNA sequence: TGTGCCAGCATTCTTAGCGGGAGCTCCTACGAGCAGTACTTC. Full variable domain (rest looked up from reference TRBV7-2 and TRBJ2-7): GAGVSQSPSNKVTEKGKDVELRCDPISGHTALYWYRQSLGQGLEFLIYFQGNSAPDKSGLPSDRFSAERTGGSVSTLTIQRTQQEDSAVYLCASILSGSSYEQYFGPGTRLTVT.